These T cell receptor beta chains were read from a single sample in a study of beta chain features in type 1 diabetes. Some clones are missing from TCRdb's copy, which holds only in-frame ones; the method was immunoSEQ multiplex PCR. This table holds 600,000 to 750,000 clones, 9.5% to 15% found once. The sequenced sample consisted of naive CD4+ T cells from blood. These receptor sequences come from a man in his thirties or forties with type 1 diabetes. CDR3s include the opening cysteine and the closing phenylalanine or tryptophan. A D gene is named only where the DNA matches it firmly. The size of a clone is reported for some rows only, either as once, few or many, or as a class for expanded clones.

j_call v_call clone_size d_call cdr3_nt cdr3_aa
TRBJ2-7 TRBV9 - - TGTGCCAGCAGCGTAGACCAGGCCCCCTACGAGCAGTACTTC CASSVDQAPYEQYF
TRBJ1-2 TRBV19 few - TGTGCCAGTAGTCCGACGTTGGAGGTGGAGGCCTATGGCTACACCTTC CASSPTLEVEAYGYTF
TRBJ1-1 TRBV29-1 few TRBD1 TGCAGCGTTGAAGCTACAGGGGGTACTGAAGCTTTCTTT CSVEATGGTEAFF
TRBJ2-7 TRBV11-2 few TRBD1 TGTGCCAGCAGCCAAACACAGGGGCAGCGGTACTTC CASSQTQGQRYF
TRBJ2-2 TRBV7-2 few - TGTGCCAGCAGCTCCACAGGTTACTCGAACACCGGGGAGCTGTTTTTT CASSSTGYSNTGELFF
TRBJ1-2 TRBV30 few - TGTGCCTGGAGTGTTCCCAGATCCTATGGCTACACCTTC CAWSVPRSYGYTF
TRBJ1-5 TRBV29-1 - - TGCAGCGTTGTAATGTCAGCCGGAGGTCAGCCCCAGCATTTT CSVVMSAGGQPQHF
TRBJ1-4 TRBV7-2 - - TGTGCCAGCAGCTTATCTGGGACGGGGAGTGAAAAACTGTTTTTT CASSLSGTGSEKLFF
TRBJ2-1 TRBV14 - TRBD2 TGTGCCAGCAGCCAAGATGTAGGCAGCGGGGGGTACAATGAGCAGTTCTTC CASSQDVGSGGYNEQFF
TRBJ2-2 TRBV25-1 few - TGTGCCAGCAGTGATAGTGGCTGGAACACCGGGGAGCTGTTTTTT CASSDSGWNTGELFF